A single sample gave rise to the 9 T cell receptor beta chains below, sequenced in a study of cytomegalovirus exposure and HLA in healthy donors (dated by TCRdb to 2016 to 2017). The library relied on the immunoSEQ multiplex PCR assay. The table comes from immuneACCESS by way of TCRdb, which keeps in-frame sequences with V and J called. Part of the clones is missing from these tables; in studies checked, under half for an unresolved V gene and the rest for unknown reasons. The sample table holds under 250,000 clones, of which around 78% were seen once. Around 5.4% of the sample rests with the top ten. Sample: PBMCs. The source is a young woman in good health and CMV-seronegative.

This clone was observed once. The chain combines TRBV7-8 with TRBJ2-7; TRBD1 agrees at 10 bases. CDR1 and CDR2 from the germline V gene are SGHVS and FQNEAQ. Losses at the gene ends were 5 bases for V and 2 bases for J; bases not matched to a gene: 3. The CDR3 is 14 amino acids. The CDR3, as DNA: TGTGCCAGCAGCAACGGACAGGGGGCCTACGAGCAGTACTTC. This sequence encodes CASSNGQGAYEQYF.

The chain joins TRBV2 to TRBJ2-2; 9 nucleotides line up with TRBD2. Germline CDR1 is SNHLY and CDR2 is FYNNEI. The length of the CDR3 is 14 residues. After removal of 8 bases from V and 2 bases from J, the junction contained 3 bases not matched to a gene. The CDR3 DNA sequence: TGTGCCAGCCTTAGCGGGAGAAACACCGGGGAGCTGTTTTTT. It encodes CASLSGRNTGELFF.

The V call is TRBV11-2, the J call TRBJ1-3, with no clear D. Per the germline V gene, CDR1 is SGHAT and CDR2 is FQNNGV. The CDR3 runs to 16 residues. Trimming left V 2 bases short and J 0 bases short, with 11 bases between. The CDR3 sequence: CASSLSGGLSGNTIYF. The DNA for the CDR3 is TGTGCCAGCAGCTTATCCGGAGGTCTCTCTGGAAACACCATATATTTT.

As DNA, the CDR3 is TGTGCCAGCAGCTTGAGGGGACTAGCTGGTGTGTACTTC. Its protein product is CASSLRGLAGVYF. The genes are TRBV13 and TRBJ2-7; 9 nucleotides line up with TRBD2. The CDR3 consists of 13 residues. J gave up 12 bases and V 3 bases, and 9 bases lay outside the gene matches. Germline V gene lookup returns CDR1 PRHDT and CDR2 FYEKMQ (reference sequence).

This chain joins TRBV7-6 and TRBJ1-1; D is undetermined. The germline V gene has CDR1 SGHVS and CDR2 FNYEAQ. The CDR3 is 14 residues long. Trimming pared 1 base from V and 5 bases from J, leaving 11 bases between. DNA of the CDR3: TGTGCCAGCAGCTTAGATAGTCGGAATACTGAAGCTTTCTTT. Its translation: CASSLDSRNTEAFF.

The V gene is TRBV23-1, the J gene TRBJ2-7; D is uncertain. TRBV23-1 is an ORF; its function is uncertain. CDR3 length: 14 residues. V was shortened by 0 bases and J by 2 bases, with 8 bases between the two germline ends. CDR3: CASSQSIQPYEQYF. The CDR3 DNA reads as TGCGCCAGCAGTCAATCGATCCAGCCCTACGAGCAGTACTTC.

In DNA, the CDR3 is TGCGCCAGCAGCTTCCTGGGACAGGAGGGTCAGCCCCAGCATTTT. Protein: CASSFLGQEGQPQHF. The gene calls are TRBV5-1 and TRBJ1-5; 8 bases fit TRBD1. The junction had 7 bases not matched to a gene; V was cut back by 2 bases and J by 6 bases. The CDR3 covers 15 residues. CDR1 is SGHRS and CDR2 is YFSETQ in the germline V gene.

The gene calls are TRBV11-2 and TRBJ2-2, with 9 bases lining up with TRBD2. Germline V gives CDR1 SGHAT, CDR2 FQNNGV. With V trimmed by 6 bases and J by 7 bases, 6 bases remained unmatched. This CDR3 has 14 amino acids. This CDR3 reads CASRIAGVNGELFF. As DNA, the CDR3 is TGTGCCAGCAGAATAGCGGGAGTGAACGGGGAGCTGTTTTTT.

The rearrangement links TRBV19 to TRBJ2-3, with 9 bases identical to TRBD2. The V segment lost 5 bases and the J segment 1 base; nucleotides outside the gene matches: 7. CDR3 length: 16 residues. Germline V CDR1 and CDR2: LNHDA, SQIVND (reference sequence). The CDR3 loop is CASSAIAGEGTDTQYF. The CDR3 DNA sequence: TGTGCCAGTAGTGCCATAGCGGGGGAGGGCACAGATACGCAGTATTTT.